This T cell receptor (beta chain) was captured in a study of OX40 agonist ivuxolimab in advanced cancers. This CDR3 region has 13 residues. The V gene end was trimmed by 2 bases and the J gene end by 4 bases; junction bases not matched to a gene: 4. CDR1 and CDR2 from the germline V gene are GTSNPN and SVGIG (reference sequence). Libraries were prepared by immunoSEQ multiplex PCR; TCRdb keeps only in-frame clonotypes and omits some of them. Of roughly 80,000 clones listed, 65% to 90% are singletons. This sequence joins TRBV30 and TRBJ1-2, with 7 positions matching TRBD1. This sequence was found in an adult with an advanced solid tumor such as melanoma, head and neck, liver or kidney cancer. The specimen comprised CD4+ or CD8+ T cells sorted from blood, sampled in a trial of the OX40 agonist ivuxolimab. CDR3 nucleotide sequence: TGTGCCTGGAGTAGACAGGGAATCTATGGCTACACCTTC. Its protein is CAWSRQGIYGYTF.